This T cell receptor beta chain came from a study of blood T cell repertoires in COVID-19. About the research overall: Spain, Italy and the United States supplied samples that represented acute and convalescent COVID-19. Sources were T cells, B-cell-depleted T cells, or PBMCs; the material itself was cDNA or gDNA.

The CDR3 extends over 14 amino acids. The germline CDR1 and CDR2 sequences are SGHAT and FQNNGV. V lost 5 bases and J lost 2, with 12 bases in between. The table lists this clone with a few counts. Clones were read by immunoSEQ multiplex PCR, and TCRdb kept only the in-frame ones, dropping some. Among over 70,000 clones listed, about 91% were seen once. The rearrangement joins TRBV11-2 to TRBJ1-2, with D maybe TRBD1 (5 bases). The origin of this receptor is a woman aged 80 or over with acute or convalescent COVID-19. The sample consisted of peripheral blood. CDR3: CASSGRGLNYGYTF. CDR3 coding DNA: TGTGCCAGCAGCGGCCGGGGACTGAACTATGGCTACACCTTC.